The sequence of this T cell receptor beta chain was determined in a study of cytomegalovirus exposure and HLA in healthy donors. Study-wide results and caveats: Earlier findings revealed that most TCR beta V segments proved productive either about 87% or about 30% of the time. The presence/absence work took it that sequencing depth was about the same across donors. Reportedly, cytomegalovirus status was diagnosed with high sensitivity and specificity. Further analysis was carried out later, and it showed several of the most significant clusters appearing linked to common viral pathogens.

V gave up 2 bases and J gave up 4 bases, with 8 bases separating them. Germline assignment: CDR1 SEHNR and CDR2 FQNEAQ (reference sequence). The CDR3 has 14 amino acids. Both 60 Vbeta primers and 13 Jbeta primers went into the PCR. The data were produced by immunoSEQ multiplex PCR, yet TCRdb's version contains in-frame clones alone and is incomplete. The sample has some 120,000 clones; about 85% are singletons. On this clone: Its antigen is still unknown.

Sequenced: PBMCs. This TCR was sampled from a woman in her twenties or thirties in good health and CMV-seropositive. The gene calls are TRBV7-9 and TRBJ2-2, with D possibly matching TRBD2 (6 bases). CDR3 sequence: CASSLRGSTGELFF. CDR3 bases: TGTGCCAGCAGCTTACGGGGGAGCACCGGGGAGCTGTTTTTT.